Listed below are T cell receptor beta chains from one sample, sequenced in a study of early T cells in non-severe SARS-CoV-2 infection. TCRdb passed the 5' RACE reads through MiXCR, listing each CDR3 protein once. The repertoire holds 26,000 or so distinct CDR3 sequences, with roughly 5.3% as singletons. Sequencing input: whole blood. These receptors came from an adult who was a healthcare worker with PCR-confirmed SARS-CoV-2 infection or an uninfected control (not recorded which). Each CDR3 is given with its conserved first and last residue. D genes are given only for firm matches. Clone size appears in some rows only: once, few, many, or a class for an expanded clone.

V,D,size,J,DNA,CDR3
TRBV10-2,TRBD1,few,TRBJ2-5,TGCGCCAGCGGCCGGGACAGAAAAGAGACCCAGTACTTC,CASGRDRKETQYF
TRBV6-6,.,many,TRBJ1-6,TGTGCCAGCAGCCCGGGCCCCGGAGCCCTCCACTTT,CASSPGPGALHF
TRBV6-6,TRBD2,many,TRBJ2-7,TGTGCCAGCAGTGGACTAGCGGGGGCAGCCTACGAGCAGTACTTC,CASSGLAGAAYEQYF
TRBV6-1,.,many,TRBJ1-1,TGTGCCAGCAGGGGCTCCTTGACTGAAGCTTTCTTT,CASRGSLTEAFF
TRBV29-1,.,few,TRBJ1-4,TGCAGCGTTGAAGATTCACCCCAGACGAATGAAAAACTGTTTTTT,CSVEDSPQTNEKLFF
TRBV5-6,.,many,TRBJ2-3,TGTGCCAGCAGCTTAGAGTGGGGGGCCTCAGATACGCAGTATTTT,CASSLEWGASDTQYF
TRBV25-1,TRBD1,few,TRBJ1-2,TGTGCCAGCAGGGGACCGGGACAGCTTAACTATGGCTACACCTTC,CASRGPGQLNYGYTF
TRBV6-6,.,few,TRBJ2-1,TGTGCCAGCACCCTATTTGATCCGAATGAGCAGTTCTTC,CASTLFDPNEQFF
TRBV11-2,.,many,TRBJ1-2,TGTGCCAGCAGCTTAGAGGGTCTCTATGGCTACACCTTC,CASSLEGLYGYTF
TRBV4-2,TRBD2,many,TRBJ2-3,TGTGCCAGCAGCCAAGTACGGCTAGCGGGTATGGTCGGCACAGATACGCAGTATTTT,CASSQVRLAGMVGTDTQYF
TRBV5-1,.,many,TRBJ2-2,TGCGCCAGCAGCTTTGACCCGAACACCGGGGAGCTGTTTTTT,CASSFDPNTGELFF
TRBV20-1,TRBD2,medium-sized,TRBJ2-2,TGCAGTGCTCCTAGACTAGCGGGCTCTAACACCGGGGAGCTGTTTTTT,CSAPRLAGSNTGELFF
TRBV6-6,.,many,TRBJ1-5,TGTGCCAGCAGTTACCCCCACAGGGAGACCCAGCATTTT,CASSYPHRETQHF
TRBV7-8,TRBD2,.,TRBJ2-3,TGTGCCAGCACTTGGGGGGGTCGGGAAGATACGCAGTATTTT,CASTWGGREDTQYF
TRBV5-1,TRBD1,.,TRBJ1-1,TGCGCCAGCAGCTCGGACAGGGATAGGACTGAAGCTTTCTTT,CASSSDRDRTEAFF
TRBV29-1,.,.,TRBJ2-7,TGCAGCGTTGAAACGGCAGGGCGCTACGAGCAGTACTTC,CSVETAGRYEQYF
TRBV2,TRBD2,many,TRBJ2-3,TGTGCCAGCAGTGACTCGGGACTAGCGGGGGGCCTCGATACGCAGTATTTT,CASSDSGLAGGLDTQYF
TRBV7-3,.,few,TRBJ2-6,TGTGCCAGCAGCTTATCGAGATCTGGGGCCAACGTCCTGACTTTC,CASSLSRSGANVLTF
TRBV7-6,.,.,TRBJ1-1,TGTGCCAGCAGCTTAGCGGGAGGTGTGAACACTGAAGCTTTCTTT,CASSLAGGVNTEAFF
TRBV6-6,.,many,TRBJ2-5,TGTGCCAGCAAACCAATCGGAGGAGGTAAAGAGACCCAGTACTTC,CASKPIGGGKETQYF
TRBV20-1,TRBD1,many,TRBJ1-2,TGCAGTGCCAGGGACAGGGGCTATGGCTACACCTTC,CSARDRGYGYTF
TRBV6-4,TRBD1,medium-sized,TRBJ2-6,TGTGCCAGCGGTCCCGGACAGGGGGACGGGGCCAACGTCCTGACTTTC,CASGPGQGDGANVLTF
TRBV11-3,TRBD1,many,TRBJ2-1,TGTGCCAGCAGCTCGGGACAGATGGAACCTCGGTTCTTC,CASSSGQMEPRFF
TRBV7-3,TRBD1,many,TRBJ1-1,TGTGCCAGCAGCTTGGACAGGGTCACTGAAGCTTTCTTT,CASSLDRVTEAFF
TRBV19,.,.,TRBJ1-5,TGTGCCAGTAGTATACCGGAGGGTCAGCCCCAGCATTTT,CASSIPEGQPQHF
TRBV7-2,TRBD2,few,TRBJ2-7,TGTGCCAGCAGCTTAGTAGGCGGGGGGGCGTACGAGCAGTACTTC,CASSLVGGGAYEQYF
TRBV7-9,.,many,TRBJ1-6,TGTGCCAGCGGTCAAGGGGGGACAAATTCACCCCTCCACTTT,CASGQGGTNSPLHF
TRBV12-3/TRBV12-4,.,.,TRBJ2-3,TGTGCCAGCAGCCTGACCCAGGACGGAGATACGCAGTATTTT,CASSLTQDGDTQYF
TRBV6-1,.,few,TRBJ1-5,TGTGCCAGCAGTGATTTACAGGGCAATCAGCCCCAGCATTTT,CASSDLQGNQPQHF
TRBV10-3,.,many,TRBJ2-7,TGTGCCATCAGGCCGGGACGAAATTTGGGCGAGCAGTACTTC,CAIRPGRNLGEQYF
TRBV6-5,.,many,TRBJ1-2,TGTGCCAGCAGATACACAGGGTTGAGCTATGGCTACACCTTC,CASRYTGLSYGYTF
TRBV12-3/TRBV12-4,TRBD1,few,TRBJ2-7,TGTGCCAGCAGTCGGGACAGGGGCTCCAAGAGCTCCTACGAGCAGTACTTC,CASSRDRGSKSSYEQYF
TRBV5-1,.,many,TRBJ2-7,TGCGCCAGCAGCACGGACAGCCCGTCCTACGAGCAGTACTTC,CASSTDSPSYEQYF